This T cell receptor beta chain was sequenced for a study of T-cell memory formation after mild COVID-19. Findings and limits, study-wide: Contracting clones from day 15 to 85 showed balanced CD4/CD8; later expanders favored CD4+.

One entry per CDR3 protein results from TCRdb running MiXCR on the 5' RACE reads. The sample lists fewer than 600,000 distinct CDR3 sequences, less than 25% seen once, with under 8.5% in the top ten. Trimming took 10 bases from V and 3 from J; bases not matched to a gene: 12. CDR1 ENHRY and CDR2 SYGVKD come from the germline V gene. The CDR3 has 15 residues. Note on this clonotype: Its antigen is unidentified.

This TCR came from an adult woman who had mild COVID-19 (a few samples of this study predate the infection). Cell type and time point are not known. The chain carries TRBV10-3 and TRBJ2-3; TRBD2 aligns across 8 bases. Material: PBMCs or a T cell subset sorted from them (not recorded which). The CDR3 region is CATRGGAVGTDTQYF. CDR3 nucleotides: TGTGCCACCCGGGGGGGGGCTGTCGGGACAGATACGCAGTATTTT.